These T cell receptor beta chains were read from a single sample in a study of blood T cells in healthy people across ages. TCRdb reprocessed the 5' RACE reads via MiXCR and lists one record per CDR3 protein. The data contain approximately 1.5 million distinct CDR3 sequences, roughly two fifths of them singletons. The source material was blood. The receptors here all came from a woman younger than 30 in good health. Both conserved end residues are part of each CDR3. A D gene is named only where the DNA matches it firmly. Not every row has a clone size; where given, it reads once, few, many or a size class.

j_call d_call clone_size cdr3_length v_call cdr3_nt cdr3_aa
TRBJ2-5 NA NA 16 TRBV5-6 TGTGCCAGCAGCTTGGGTAGGGTCCTCGGGGAAGAGACCCAGTACTTC CASSLGRVLGEETQYF
TRBJ1-2 NA few 17 TRBV4-1 TGCGCCAGCAGCCTTACAACAGGGTTTCGAACTAACTATGGCTACACCTTC CASSLTTGFRTNYGYTF
TRBJ1-4 TRBD1 NA 13 TRBV6-6 TGTGCCAGCAACGCAGGGGGCGGTGAAAAACTGTTTTTT CASNAGGGEKLFF
TRBJ2-5 NA few 13 TRBV13 TGTGCCAGCCGATTGGGACTGCAAGAGACCCAGTACTTC CASRLGLQETQYF
TRBJ2-7 NA NA 16 TRBV7-2 TGTGCCAGCAGCTTAAAGGGGGCTAGCGGAACCTACGAGCAGTACTTC CASSLKGASGTYEQYF
TRBJ2-7 NA few 15 TRBV10-3 TGTGCCATCAGTGAGCCCGACCGGGGAATCTACGAGCAGTACTTC CAISEPDRGIYEQYF
TRBJ2-4 NA NA 20 TRBV4-2 TGTGCCAGCAGCCAAGATTTAAGGAGCGGAATTTCCCCTTTCAAAAACATTCAGTACTTC CASSQDLRSGISPFKNIQYF
TRBJ2-5 NA NA 14 TRBV4-1 TGCGCCAGCAGCCAAGGAGAAGGCTCTTGGACCCAGTACTTC CASSQGEGSWTQYF
TRBJ1-2 NA once 14 TRBV27 TGTGCCAGCAGTTTATCGGGACCCGGTCGGGGCTACACCTTC CASSLSGPGRGYTF
TRBJ2-1 TRBD2 few 14 TRBV20-1 TGCAGTGCTAGTCATGGGAGGGTCTCCAATGAGCAGTTCTTC CSASHGRVSNEQFF
TRBJ2-2 TRBD1 NA 15 TRBV7-2 TGTGCCAGCAGCTTAGTTGGGACAGATGGCGGGGAGCTGTTTTTT CASSLVGTDGGELFF
TRBJ2-2 NA NA 15 TRBV4-2 TGTGCCAGCAGCCAAATTCGTGATCCCACCGGGGAGCTGTTTTTT CASSQIRDPTGELFF
TRBJ1-1 NA NA 15 TRBV9 TGTGCCAGCAGCGCCGTGGGGTCTGAGGGCACTGAAGCTTTCTTT CASSAVGSEGTEAFF
TRBJ2-1 TRBD1 NA 15 TRBV12-3/TRBV12-4 TGTGCCAGCTCTAGACAGGGGATTTCCTACAATGAGCAGTTCTTC CASSRQGISYNEQFF
TRBJ2-3 NA NA 16 TRBV20-1 TGCAGTGCTAGTGGGGAGGCGCGGGGGCCCACAGATACGCAGTATTTT CSASGEARGPTDTQYF
TRBJ2-1 NA few 13 TRBV20-1 TGCAGTGCTAGTGGGGGACTCGGCAATGAGCAGTTCTTC CSASGGLGNEQFF
TRBJ2-3 TRBD2 few 15 TRBV27 TGTGCCAGCAGTTTTAGGCGGGAGTTGGGAGATACGCAGTATTTT CASSFRRELGDTQYF
TRBJ2-7 TRBD2 few 15 TRBV5-1 TGCGCCAGCAGCACCCCGGGACTAGTCTACAATGAGCAGTACTTC CASSTPGLVYNEQYF
TRBJ2-1 TRBD1 NA 16 TRBV5-1 TGCGCCAGCAGCCCCCGGGACAGTAGCTCCTACAATGGGCAGTTCTTC CASSPRDSSSYNGQFF
TRBJ2-2 NA few 17 TRBV4-3 TGCGCCAGCAGCCCTTCCCAAGGGTATGCGAACACCGGGGAGCTGTTTTTT CASSPSQGYANTGELFF
TRBJ1-5 NA few 13 TRBV28 TGTGCCAGCAGTTTACCGGATTTTAGGCCCCAGCATTTT CASSLPDFRPQHF
TRBJ1-5 TRBD1 NA 15 TRBV4-3 TGCGCCAGCAGCCAAGATGACAGGGGGCATGAGCCCCAGCATTTT CASSQDDRGHEPQHF
TRBJ2-4 TRBD2 few 15 TRBV27 TGTGCCAGCAGTCCCGGGACTAGCGGGAAGGTCATTCAGTACTTC CASSPGTSGKVIQYF
TRBJ1-1 TRBD1 NA 14 TRBV25-1 TGTGCCAGCAGTAGGGACAGGGTGGTCACTGAAGCTTTCTTT CASSRDRVVTEAFF
TRBJ2-2 NA NA 12 TRBV29-1 TGCAGCGCGTACACTGCCTCCCGGGAGCTGTTTTTT CSAYTASRELFF
TRBJ2-5 NA NA 13 TRBV11-2 TGTGCCAGCAGCTTCGGGGGGCGGGAAGAGCAGTACTTC CASSFGGREEQYF
TRBJ2-7 NA NA 11 TRBV27 TGTGCCAGCAGAACAAGGCCGGGGCAGTACTTC CASRTRPGQYF
TRBJ2-3 NA NA 15 TRBV6-5 TGTGCCAGCAGGGACGGGGGACCACACACAGATACGCAGTATTTT CASRDGGPHTDTQYF
TRBJ1-1 NA NA 14 TRBV9 TGTGCCAGCAGCGTAGGGTGTTTGAACACTGAAGCTTTCTTT CASSVGCLNTEAFF
TRBJ2-1 TRBD2 NA 14 TRBV11-2 TGTGCCAGCAGCAACGGACTAGAAGTTAATGAGCAGTTCTTC CASSNGLEVNEQFF
TRBJ2-7 TRBD1 many 14 TRBV6-5 TGTGCCAGCAGTTACACAGGGGGACTCTACGAGCAGTACTTC CASSYTGGLYEQYF
TRBJ2-7 TRBD2 NA 15 TRBV4-3 TGCGCCAGCAGCCAAGATCGCCAGGGAGGGTCCGAGCAGTCCTTC CASSQDRQGGSEQSF
TRBJ1-5 NA NA 13 TRBV7-8 TGTGCCAGCAGCCTAAGACACAGTCAGCCCCAGCATTTT CASSLRHSQPQHF
TRBJ2-1 NA NA 15 TRBV9 TGTGCCAGCAGCGTCGACGATGGCTCCTACAATGAGCAGTTCTTC CASSVDDGSYNEQFF
TRBJ1-2 TRBD1 NA 14 TRBV7-9 TGTGCCAGCAGCCCACCAGGGGGGATCTTGGGCTACACCTTC CASSPPGGILGYTF
TRBJ2-1 NA NA 12 TRBV27 TGTGCCAGCAGTCCCCCGAGCCCCTTGCAGTTCTTC CASSPPSPLQFF
TRBJ2-5 TRBD2 NA 17 TRBV15 TGTGCCACCAGCAGAGGCTACCTAGCGGGAGGATTGGAGACCCAGTACTTC CATSRGYLAGGLETQYF
TRBJ2-3 NA few 15 TRBV6-5 TGTGCCAGCAGTTACTCTTCTACTCGCACAGATACGCAGTATTTT CASSYSSTRTDTQYF
TRBJ1-2 TRBD1 NA 14 TRBV9 TGTGCCAGCAGCGTAGGGAACAGGGGTGATGGCTACACCTTC CASSVGNRGDGYTF
TRBJ2-5 TRBD2 once 15 TRBV18 TGTGCCAGCTCACCATTTAGCGGGTACCAAGAGACCCAGTACTTC CASSPFSGYQETQYF
TRBJ1-1 NA NA 14 TRBV27 TGTGCCAGCAGTTATACAGGGTTTCACACTGAAGCTTTCTTT CASSYTGFHTEAFF
TRBJ1-1 NA few 15 TRBV12-3/TRBV12-4 TGTGCCAGCAGTTTAGCAAGGGGGGGCAACACTGAAGCTTTCTTT CASSLARGGNTEAFF
TRBJ1-4 NA NA 16 TRBV7-8 TGTGCCAGCAGCCCGGGGACTGCTCATGCTAATGAAAAACTGTTTTTT CASSPGTAHANEKLFF
TRBJ1-5 TRBD1 NA 18 TRBV10-3 TGTGCCATCAGTGATACCGGGACAGGGGGGTTTGGCAATCAGCCCCAGCATTTT CAISDTGTGGFGNQPQHF
TRBJ2-7 TRBD2 NA 16 TRBV20-1 TGCAGTGCTATGGGACTAGCGGGGGGAGCGGGCCACGAGCAGTACTTC CSAMGLAGGAGHEQYF